The sequence of this T cell receptor beta chain was determined in a study of cytomegalovirus exposure and HLA in healthy donors. Findings of the study overall: Upon later analysis, TCR association rates were observed to vary by HLA locus, being highest for DRB1 and lowest for HLA-C.

Per the germline V gene, CDR1 is ENHRY and CDR2 is SYGVKD. CDR3 size: 15 residues. Unmatched junction bases numbered 10, after V lost 2 bases and J lost 13 bases. Details on this clone: What it binds is unknown.

PCR primers comprised 60 Vbeta and 13 Jbeta primers. The table came from immunoSEQ multiplex PCR; TCRdb's copy has only in-frame clones and leaves some out. The sample yields more than 95,000 clones, 76% seen once. The receptor was isolated from a woman under 30 in good health and CMV-seropositive. The V gene is TRBV10-3, the J gene TRBJ2-2, with 10 bases matching TRBD1. Input material: PBMCs. The CDR3 region has the DNA TGTGCCATCAGTGAGCCGGGACAGGGGTTAAGGCGGCTGTTTTTT. It specifies CAISEPGQGLRRLFF.